This T cell receptor (beta chain) appears in the sequencing data of a study of identical twins. This CDR3 has 16 residues. CDR1 is SGHNT and CDR2 is YYREEE in the germline V gene (reference sequence). The V end lost 3 bases, the J end lost 8 bases, and 18 bases lay between the germline ends. The study, taken as a whole, reports: Insertions were reduced in abundant cord blood beta clonotypes but not in memory repertoires.

Template switching, a step in the protocol, added a universal primer site, and cDNA carried unique molecular identifiers. TCRdb reprocessed the 5' RACE reads with MiXCR, giving one entry per CDR3 protein. The data show a few hundred thousand distinct CDR3 sequences, roughly a tenth seen once. Notes on this clonotype: Its antigen is unknown.

What was sequenced was memory T cells sorted from blood. The clonotype comes from a man aged 50-59 years in good health. The chain recombines TRBV5-4 with TRBJ1-6, with D uncertain. CDR3 in DNA: TGTGCCAGCAGCTCCCCAAAGGCCGGGCAGGATTCACCCCTCCACTTT. This codes for CASSSPKAGQDSPLHF.